This T cell receptor (beta chain) was recovered during a study of control samples from healthy donors and cancer patients. This CDR3 has 11 residues. Trimming cost V 7 bases and J 1 base, with 5 bases left between them. From germline, CDR1 is SGHNT and CDR2 YYREEE (reference sequence). Here immunoSEQ multiplex PCR was the method, and the copy in TCRdb shows in-frame clones only, minus some. The sample has approximately 170,000 clones, 91% seen once; the top ten hold over 1.2%. Sample: blood. The receptor was isolated from a woman younger than 45 in good health. The V and J genes are TRBV5-4 and TRBJ1-1; no definite D call. The CDR3 spells CASQENTEAFF. The CDR3 DNA follows: TGTGCCAGCCAGGAGAACACTGAAGCTTTCTTT.